This TCR beta chain came from a study of shared clonotypes between healthy human individuals (dated by TCRdb to 2018 to 2020). For context, the study as a whole: A couple of women and a few men aged 18 to 49 years were included in the cohort. To increase sequencing depth and limit assay-specific biases, different laboratories used diverse techniques to prepare libraries and sequence TCR repertoires. To estimate repertoire size and how much clonotypes are shared between individuals, the study performed deep sequencing of blood TCR repertoires from roughly five healthy adults. Per donor, three plates each were used for CD4 naive and CD4 memory, two for CD8 naive, and one for CD8 memory. Between about 0.85 and 10 billion PBMCs per donor were obtained by leukapheresis. What the work shows at the level of the full study, not this receptor alone: Pairwise subsampling led to the expectation that sequencing depth would affect the degree of clonotype sharing among donors. When four donors were compared, the shared fraction of clonotypes was about 5% for naive CD4, 3.5% for naive CD8, 2.3% for memory CD4, and approximately 0.4% for memory CD8. Higher generation probabilities were observed for clonotypes shared by all four sorted-subset donors than for non-shared clonotypes. The small number of donors limited the genetic and exposure-history diversity represented. Naive subsets generally had larger estimated clonotype richness than memory subsets. Sampling was restricted to blood, and TCR repertoires in tissues likely differ from the TCR repertoires found in blood. Rarefaction of sorted-subset datasets indicated incomplete sequencing despite the large sequencing depth.

Using the deep immunoSEQ assay, multiplex PCR amplified TCR CDR3 regions from genomic DNA. Genomic DNA extracted from each cell subset was distributed evenly over all wells of several immunoSEQ 96-well plates, and each plate served as one replicate. For sorted subsets, each replicate PCR was loaded with around 200 ng genomic DNA, equivalent to 25,000 to 30,000 T cell genomes. The purified libraries were quantified using a Qubit 3.0 fluorometer, sized with a Bioanalyzer 2100, and then quantified again using the KAPA Library Quantification kit. Each immunoSEQ 96-well plate was sequenced on its own single-read 150-cycle Illumina NextSeq 550 flow cell. The original methods were these. Because the immunoSEQ output included only junctional sequences and no quality scores, the filtering could not be the same as the filtering used for full-length reads. Sequences were annotated with PyIR, a Python wrapper for IgBLAST v1.9, and V/J genes and CDR3 were assigned using IMGT germline references. Any read was removed if the V/J assignment was weak (E-value above 1e-6), the CDR3 was missing, or the read contained stop codons, out-of-frame junctions, or ambiguous translated residues. A V3J clonotype was defined by an identical inferred V gene, J gene, and CDR3 amino acid sequence. The percentage overlap between two repertoires was calculated by dividing the number of shared unique clonotypes by the size of the smaller repertoire. Repertoire richness was assessed with RTK rarefaction, the Chao1 estimator, and Recon v2.1 estimates of unobserved clonotypes. OLGA was used to compute generation probabilities for all TCRbeta clonotypes that the gDNA method yielded from several donors. Held by TCRdb, this immuneACCESS table contains in-frame sequences only and omits some clones. Under half of the omission traces to an unresolved V gene where checked; the cause of the rest is unknown. V and J calls and clone size come straight from that table; D and trimming were deduced from the DNA. This sample has approximately 1.9 million clones in its table, and approximately 92% of those were observed once. About 1.6% of the sample is in the top ten clones.

CD8 naive samples were obtained by positive selection for CCR7 among CD45RO-negative cells, yielding a CD45RA+CCR7+ population from which TemRA cells were excluded. The donors were healthy, HIV-negative adults with no recently reported acute infections or vaccinations. Only Caucasian adults living in Nashville, Tennessee, USA were represented among the donors. After blood collection by leukapheresis, PBMCs were isolated using Ficoll-Histopaque density gradient centrifugation and then cryopreserved in the vapor phase of liquid nitrogen. Analytical flow cytometry was used to check the purity and quantity of every magnetically sorted T cell population. From each sorted fraction, genomic DNA was isolated and quantified by UV absorbance on a Nanodrop 2000c. A remark on this clone: There is no known antigen for this receptor. Base quality data are lacking; no much larger clone is found one base away.

The CDR3 contains 20 residues, cysteine and phenylalanine counted. The only DNA kept is the CDR3, 60 bases in frame from the first base. The CDR1 and CDR2 encoded by the germline V gene (reference sequence) are MNHEY and SMNVEV. The V end gives up 2 bases and the J end 0 bases, leaving 17 bases in the junction not matched to a gene. The sequencing sample was made of naive CD8+ T cells from PBMCs. Read against the paper, the sample's cell subset or site label means: CD45RA+CCR7+. This receptor was obtained from a man between 18 and 35 years old in good health. Some clones in this sample may be carry-over from other donors' samples. This sequence uses TRBV27 and TRBJ2-3, and 7 junction bases match TRBD2. In nucleotide form, the sequence is TGTGCCAGCAGTTTACTCCGGCAGCGGGGACCGCTTACTAGCACAGATACGCAGTATTTT. It specifies CASSLLRQRGPLTSTDTQYF.